This TCR beta chain was profiled in a study of blood T cell repertoires in COVID-19. Study information: Researchers got acute and convalescent COVID-19 samples from the United States, Italy and Spain. Sample material is recorded as cDNA or gDNA derived from T cells, B-cell-depleted T cells, or PBMCs.

Germline assignment: CDR1 MNHEY and CDR2 SVGEGT. The V end lost 3 bases, the J end lost 2 bases, and 12 bases lay between the germline ends. CDR3 size: 15 residues. Under the authors' procedure: Amplification of reference gene primers was used by the study to estimate nucleated cell counts. The method was immunoSEQ multiplex PCR; TCRdb's version includes in-frame clones alone and lacks a portion of them. For V, J and clone size, that table is used; D and trimming come from the DNA. The sample includes 60,000 to 75,000 clones, around 85% seen only once; the top ten take 35% to 40%. This receptor was obtained from a woman of 80 years or more with active or convalescent COVID-19. Sequencing was performed on peripheral blood. The rearrangement uses TRBV6-2 or TRBV6-3 and TRBJ2-3; no definite D call. CDR3 bases: TGTGCCAGCAGTTATGGCGGAACCTACACAGATACGCAGTATTTT. This sequence encodes CASSYGGTYTDTQYF.